These 15 T cell receptor beta chains came from one sample sequenced in a study of T cell responses to AZD1222 COVID-19 vaccine. The data were produced by immunoSEQ multiplex PCR, yet TCRdb's version contains in-frame clones alone and is incomplete. The top ten hold 4.4% of the sample, which has 95,000 to 150,000 clones, around 85% seen once. Sequencing was performed on peripheral blood, taken 28 days after the second AZD1222 dose. These receptor sequences come from an adult who received the AZD1222 COVID-19 vaccine.

CDR3 in amino acids: CASSPPFRSEQYF. The CDR3 coding sequence is TGTGCCAGCTCACCACCCTTCCGGAGCGAGCAGTACTTC. This sequence joins TRBV18 and TRBJ2-7; D unclear. Germline V gene lookup returns CDR1 KGHSH and CDR2 LQKENI. V was pared by 0 bases and J by 6 bases, with 9 bases between. This CDR3 spans 13 amino acids.

This chain links TRBV4-1 with TRBJ2-7; 11 bases map to TRBD2. In germline, CDR1 is MGHRA, CDR2 YSYEKL. The CDR3 loop spans 17 amino acids. With V trimmed by 2 bases and J by 2 bases, 8 bases remained unmatched. The CDR3 coding sequence is TGCGCCAGCAGCCAATCCCCTAGCGGGGGGACTCCCTACGAGCAGTACTTC. Protein: CASSQSPSGGTPYEQYF.

The chain is built from TRBV6-5 and TRBJ1-6; 8 bases fit TRBD1. CDR3 length: 15 amino acids. Trimming at V came to 2 bases and at J to 10 bases, leaving 7 bases not matched to a gene. Germline V CDR1 and CDR2: MNHEY, SVGAGI. CDR3 in amino acids: CASSYGAGGGSPLHF. In DNA, the CDR3 is TGTGCCAGCAGTTACGGGGCAGGGGGCGGGTCACCCCTCCACTTT.

The CDR3: CASSEAPLGPPFYGYTF. The CDR3, as DNA: TGTGCCAGCAGTGAAGCACCGCTGGGCCCCCCCTTCTATGGCTACACCTTC. The rearrangement links TRBV6-1 to TRBJ1-2; D is unclear. The CDR3 totals 17 residues. The germline V gene has CDR1 MNHNS and CDR2 SASEGT. V lost 0 bases, J lost 4 bases, and 18 bases lay in between.

The chain couples TRBV3-1 (or the pseudogene TRBV3-2) to TRBJ2-7; 8 nucleotides align to TRBD2. CDR1 is LGHDT and CDR2 is YNNKEL in the germline V gene (reference sequence). Losses at the gene ends were 7 bases for V and 0 bases for J; bases not matched to a gene: 5. This CDR3 region has 14 residues. CDR3 residues: CASNLGTSSYEQYF. The CDR3 nucleotides read TGTGCCAGCAACCTAGGGACTAGCTCCTACGAGCAGTACTTC.

The V call is TRBV20-1, the J call TRBJ1-6; no definite D call. The CDR3 contains 9 residues. Trimming left V 5 bases short and J 13 bases short, with 6 bases between. Germline values: CDR1 DFQATT, CDR2 SNEGSKA (reference sequence). CDR3 loop: CSASNPLHF. In nucleotides, the CDR3 is TGCAGTGCTTCTAATCCCCTCCACTTT.

This clone appeared a few times. The chain couples TRBV3-1 (or the pseudogene TRBV3-2) to TRBJ2-5; no reliable D call. The V end was cut by 0 bases, the J end by 5 bases, with 13 bases between. Per germline, CDR1 LGHDT and CDR2 YNNKEL (reference sequence). The CDR3 is 15 residues long. The CDR3 coding sequence is TGTGCCAGCAGCCAAGATCCTGGCGTATCCGAGACCCAGTACTTC. This gives the protein CASSQDPGVSETQYF.

The chain uses TRBV10-3 and TRBJ2-5; 9 bases line up with TRBD2. Germline-derived CDR1 and CDR2 are ENHRY and SYGVKD. J lost 5 bases, V lost 2 bases, and 15 bases had no gene match. The CDR3 runs 18 residues. CDR3 sequence (DNA): TGTGCCATCAGTGAGGGGGCTCGTGGGCTAGCGGGGAAGGAGACCCAGTACTTC. Amino acids: CAISEGARGLAGKETQYF.

The CDR3 DNA reads as TGTGCCAGCAGCTTATTTGGCGGACGGGGCTATGGCTACACCTTC. Its translation: CASSLFGGRGYGYTF. The chain is built from TRBV7-2 and TRBJ1-2; no reliable D call. The CDR3 is made up of 15 amino acids. Germline assignment: CDR1 SGHTA and CDR2 FQGNSA. V was trimmed by 2 bases and J by 4 bases, leaving 14 bases between them.

The rearrangement uses TRBV6-6 and TRBJ2-7, with D perhaps matching TRBD1 or TRBD2 (6 bases each). Germline V lookup: CDR1 MNHNY, CDR2 SVGAGI (reference sequence). The CDR3 spans 14 residues. V was cut by 2 bases and J by 5 bases, with 13 bases left in between. In DNA form, the CDR3 reads TGTGCCAGCAGTTACGGGGGGCAGGTCCACGAGCAGTACTTC. It translates to CASSYGGQVHEQYF.

This sequence joins TRBV12-3 or TRBV12-4 and TRBJ1-1; D not resolved. V lost 5 bases and J 1 base, leaving 8 bases between the germline ends. The CDR3 is made up of 13 amino acids. The DNA of the CDR3 is TGTGCCAGCAGTAGCCTAAGGAACACTGAAGCTTTCTTT. This gives the protein CASSSLRNTEAFF.

V usage is TRBV6-4 and J usage is TRBJ1-2; no firm D call. Germline CDR1 is MRHNA and CDR2 is SNTAGT. The CDR3 extends over 14 amino acids. V was clipped by 4 bases and J by 0 bases, with 9 bases between them. The CDR3, as DNA: TGTGCCAGCAGTGCAGAGGGTACTAACTATGGCTACACCTTC. Its protein is CASSAEGTNYGYTF.

This sequence joins TRBV19 and TRBJ1-5; D is possibly TRBD1 (5 bases). This CDR3 is built from 15 residues. Between the trimmed V and J ends, which lost 11 bases and 0 bases, there was a span of 17 bases. Germline V lookup: CDR1 LNHDA, CDR2 SQIVND (reference sequence). The CDR3 spells CALPSGVDSNQPQHF. CDR3 nucleotide sequence: TGTGCCTTACCATCGGGGGTGGATAGCAATCAGCCCCAGCATTTT.

This chain links TRBV9 with TRBJ1-2; 8 bases line up with TRBD1. V was pared by 3 bases and J by 4 bases, with 5 bases of the junction left unmatched. Germline assignment: CDR1 SGDLS and CDR2 YYNGEE. The CDR3 runs 14 residues. CDR3 amino acids: CASSAGQGGYGYTF. CDR3 sequence (DNA): TGTGCCAGCAGCGCCGGACAGGGCGGCTATGGCTACACCTTC.

The V and J genes are TRBV7-3 and TRBJ2-3; possible D gene TRBD2, 6 bases. CDR3 length: 15 residues. Germline V gives CDR1 SGHTA, CDR2 FQGTGA. V was shortened by 2 bases and J by 4 bases, with 13 bases between the two germline ends. The CDR3 DNA follows: TGTGCCAGCAGCTTAGCGGGGTTTGAAGCAGATACGCAGTATTTT. Its protein product is CASSLAGFEADTQYF.